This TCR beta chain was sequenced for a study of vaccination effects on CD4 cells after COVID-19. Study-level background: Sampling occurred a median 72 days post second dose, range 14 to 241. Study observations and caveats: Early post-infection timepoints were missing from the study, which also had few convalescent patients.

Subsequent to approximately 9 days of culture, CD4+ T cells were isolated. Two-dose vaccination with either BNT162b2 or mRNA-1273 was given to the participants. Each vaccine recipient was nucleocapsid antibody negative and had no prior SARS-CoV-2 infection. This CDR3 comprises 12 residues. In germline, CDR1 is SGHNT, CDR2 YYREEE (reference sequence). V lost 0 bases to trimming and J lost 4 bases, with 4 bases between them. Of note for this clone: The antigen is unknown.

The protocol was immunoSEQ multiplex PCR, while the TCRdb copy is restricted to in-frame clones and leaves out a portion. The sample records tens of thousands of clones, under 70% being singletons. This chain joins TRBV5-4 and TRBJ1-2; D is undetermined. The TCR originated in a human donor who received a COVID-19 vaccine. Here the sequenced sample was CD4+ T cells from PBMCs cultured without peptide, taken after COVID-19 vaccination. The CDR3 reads CASSLDSYGYTF. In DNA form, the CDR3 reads TGTGCCAGCAGCTTGGACAGCTATGGCTACACCTTC.